The 18 T cell receptor beta chains below all came from one sample that was sequenced in a study of early T cells in non-severe SARS-CoV-2 infection. Using its own MiXCR run on the 5' RACE reads, TCRdb lists one record per CDR3 protein. The sample has fewer than 130,000 distinct CDR3 sequences, approximately 12% seen once. Sequenced material: whole blood, taken at baseline. The receptors come from an adult who was a healthcare worker with PCR-confirmed SARS-CoV-2 infection or an uninfected control (not recorded which).

The CDR3 sequence is CASSSGRDEQYF. The CDR3 DNA reads TGTGCCAGCAGTTCCGGGCGGGACGAGCAGTACTTC. The V call is TRBV12-3 or TRBV12-4, the J call TRBJ2-7; D might be TRBD2 (5 bases). CDR3 length equals 12 residues. Between the trimmed V and J ends, which lost 4 bases and 5 bases, there was a span of 9 bases.

The chain is built from TRBV20-1 and TRBJ1-1; 10 bases are a match to TRBD1. Germline V lookup: CDR1 DFQATT, CDR2 SNEGSKA (reference sequence). Losses at the gene ends were 6 bases for V and 5 bases for J; bases not matched to a gene: 12. This CDR3 comprises 15 residues. In DNA form, the CDR3 reads TGCAGTGCCTTAGACAGGGGGCGCGGGTCGACTGAAGCTTTCTTT. Translating it yields CSALDRGRGSTEAFF.

This clonotype was counted ten times or more. The genes are TRBV7-9 and TRBJ1-5, with a possible D match to TRBD1 (5 bases). The CDR3 is made up of 17 amino acids. Germline values: CDR1 SEHNR, CDR2 FQNEAQ (reference sequence). V was clipped by 1 base and J by 3 bases, with 16 bases between them. CDR3 DNA sequence: TGTGCCAGCAGCTTAGGTGGCGGGCAGGGCCCCAATCAGCCCCAGCATTTT. The encoded protein is CASSLGGGQGPNQPQHF.

This clonotype has more than one count but fewer than ten. This chain links TRBV29-1 with TRBJ2-1; the D is unclear. The CDR3 sequence is 12 residues long. Trimming took 3 bases from V and 10 from J, leaving 13 bases between them. Germline V gene sequence: CDR1 SQVTM, CDR2 ANQGSEA. In DNA, the CDR3 is TGCAGCGTTGATGGGGAAGGGAAGGAGCAGTTCTTC. The encoded protein is CSVDGEGKEQFF.

This clonotype was recorded a few times. The rearrangement joins TRBV19 to TRBJ1-2; 9 nucleotides line up with TRBD1. The V gene end was trimmed by 9 bases and the J gene end by 3 bases; junction bases not matched to a gene: 8. Germline V CDR1 and CDR2: LNHDA, SQIVND (reference sequence). The CDR3 totals 14 residues. CDR3 residues: CASRSTGGDYGYTF. For the CDR3, the DNA is TGTGCCAGCAGATCGACAGGGGGGGACTATGGCTACACCTTC.

This clonotype was recorded a few times. The rearrangement uses TRBV7-3 and TRBJ2-1, with 7 bases that match TRBD2. The CDR3 has 16 residues. With V trimmed by 2 bases and J by 5 bases, 9 bases remained unmatched. Germline CDR1 and CDR2: SGHTA and FQGTGA. In DNA form, the CDR3 reads TGTGCCAGCAGCTTATACGGCGGGGGACTCGACAATGAGCAGTTCTTC. It yields the protein CASSLYGGGLDNEQFF.

The V gene is TRBV11-3, the J gene TRBJ2-5; no firm D call. Between the trimmed V and J ends, which lost 2 bases and 4 bases, there was a span of 5 bases. CDR1 and CDR2 (germline): SGHNT, YENEEA. The length of the CDR3 is 12 residues. The CDR3 DNA reads TGTGCCAGCAGCTTAAACAGAGAGACCCAGTACTTC. It specifies CASSLNRETQYF.

This clonotype was counted at least ten times. The rearrangement links TRBV13 to TRBJ1-1, with unresolved D. The germline V and J ends were trimmed by 1 base and 11 bases, with 14 bases remaining between them. Germline lookup yields CDR1 PRHDT and CDR2 FYEKMQ (reference sequence). This CDR3 comprises 13 residues. The CDR3: CASSLVSRPWAFF. CDR3 sequence (DNA): TGTGCCAGCAGCTTAGTCTCCAGACCGTGGGCTTTCTTT.

The chain joins TRBV7-7 to TRBJ2-2; unclear D gene. The CDR3 sequence is 14 residues long. Germline CDR1 reads SSHAT; CDR2 reads FNYEAQ (reference sequence). The germline V and J ends were trimmed by 4 bases and 4 bases, with 10 bases remaining between them. The CDR3, as DNA: TGTGCCAGCAGCTCTGACGGTCGCACCGGGGAGCTGTTTTTT. This gives the protein CASSSDGRTGELFF.

V is TRBV20-1 and J is TRBJ1-2; a possible D gene is TRBD1 (5 bases). The germline V and J ends were trimmed by 3 bases and 5 bases, with 10 bases remaining between them. The CDR3 covers 12 residues. CDR1 DFQATT and CDR2 SNEGSKA come from the germline V gene (reference sequence). The CDR3 bases are TGCAGTGCTAGCCGGGACCCGTATGGCTACACCTTC. This codes for CSASRDPYGYTF.

In this sample, this clonotype turned up a few times. The J gene is TRBJ1-3, the V gene TRBV18; 8 nucleotides align to TRBD1. Germline CDR1 is KGHSH and CDR2 is LQKENI. Trimming at V came to 0 bases and at J to 4 bases, leaving 2 bases not matched to a gene. The CDR3 totals 15 residues. CDR3 protein: CASSPPTGVGNTIYF. In DNA form, the CDR3 reads TGTGCCAGCTCACCACCGACAGGGGTCGGAAACACCATATATTTT.

This clonotype was counted ten times or more. The chain links TRBV2 to TRBJ1-5; perhaps TRBD1 as D (5 bases). From germline, CDR1 is SNHLY and CDR2 FYNNEI. Between the trimmed V and J ends, which lost 6 bases and 0 bases, there was a span of 12 bases. CDR3 size: 15 residues. The CDR3 reads CASRELGGSNQPQHF. CDR3 DNA: TGTGCCAGCAGGGAACTTGGGGGTAGCAATCAGCCCCAGCATTTT. The whole variable domain, filled in from reference TRBV2 and TRBJ1-5, reads EPEVTQTPSHQVTQMGQEVILRCVPISNHLYFYWYRQILGQKVEFLVSFYNNEISEKSEIFDDQFSVERPDGSNFTLKIRSTKLEDSAMYFCASRELGGSNQPQHFGDGTRLSIL.

The sample holds many counts of this clonotype. V gene TRBV5-5 combines with J gene TRBJ1-4; TRBD1 aligns across 8 bases. Germline CDR1 reads SGHKS; CDR2 reads YYEKEE (reference sequence). The CDR3 runs to 15 residues. Germline trimming cut 2 bases from V and 4 bases from J; bases unmatched to any gene: 4. CDR3 region: CASSFGDRGNEKLFF. In nucleotides, the CDR3 is TGTGCCAGCAGCTTTGGAGACAGGGGTAATGAAAAACTGTTTTTT.

The table lists this clonotype with a few counts. The J gene is TRBJ1-6, the V gene TRBV9, with D perhaps matching TRBD1 (5 bases). Germline V lookup: CDR1 SGDLS, CDR2 YYNGEE. V dropped 4 bases and J dropped 8 bases, with 22 bases sitting between them. The length of the CDR3 is 17 residues. The CDR3: CASSPRRRVGLDSPLHF. In DNA form, the CDR3 reads TGTGCCAGCAGCCCCCGCCGCAGGGTCGGCCTCGATTCACCCCTCCACTTT.

This clonotype was seen at least ten times. This chain connects TRBV5-1 to TRBJ2-3; D possibly uses TRBD1 or TRBD2 (5 bases each). The CDR3 sequence is 15 residues long. V shed 9 bases and J shed 2 bases, with 19 bases lying between them. Germline V gene sequence: CDR1 SGHRS, CDR2 YFSETQ. CDR3 protein: CATTRRGTLTDTQYF. The CDR3 region has the DNA TGCGCCACTACCCGACGAGGGACCCTCACAGATACGCAGTATTTT.

The rearrangement uses TRBV18 and TRBJ1-2; unclear D gene. The CDR3 runs 15 residues. V lost 5 bases to trimming and J lost 3 bases, with 16 bases between them. The V gene's germline CDR1 is KGHSH and CDR2 LQKENI. The chain's CDR3 is CASSSHPGGDYGYTF. CDR3 coding DNA: TGTGCCAGCTCATCACACCCCGGAGGAGACTATGGCTACACCTTC. The variable domain in full, completed from reference TRBV18 and TRBJ1-2, reads NAGVMQNPRHLVRRRGQEARLRCSPMKGHSHVYWYRQLPEEGLKFMVYLQKENIIDESGMPKERFSAEFPKEGPSILRIQQVVRGDSAAYFCASSSHPGGDYGYTFGSGTRLTVV.

This clonotype appeared a few times. This rearrangement joins TRBV28 to TRBJ2-7; 8 bases fit TRBD1. CDR3 length: 15 residues. With V trimmed by 3 bases and J by 6 bases, 10 bases remained unmatched. CDR1 MDHEN and CDR2 SYDVKM come from the germline V gene. The CDR3 is CASSFTGQAKAEQYF. The CDR3 nucleotides are TGTGCCAGCAGTTTTACGGGACAGGCAAAGGCCGAGCAGTACTTC.

V and J are TRBV7-9 and TRBJ1-1, with 10 bases that match TRBD1. The trim removed 6 bases at V and 0 bases at J, leaving 4 bases unmatched. The CDR3 runs 15 residues. Germline V lookup: CDR1 SEHNR, CDR2 FQNEAQ (reference sequence). Here the CDR3 DNA reads TGTGCCAGCAGTAGACAGGGGGCCTTGAACACTGAAGCTTTCTTT. Encoded protein: CASSRQGALNTEAFF.